This entry describes one TCR beta chain. This clone has only a few counts. No cognate antigen has been identified for it. Qualities for individual bases were not recorded, and no much larger clone is one base off. In the same sample, other DNA sequences code for this CDR3. The source of the sample is a study of control samples from healthy donors and cancer patients (dated by TCRdb to 2019 to 2021). The CDR3 goes from the cysteine to the phenylalanine over 14 residues. Only CDR3 DNA is held: 42 bases, read in frame from base 1. Sequences SNHLY (CDR1) and FYNNEI (CDR2) are obtained from the germline V gene. The V end loses 3 bases and the J end loses 1 base, and a stretch of 7 bases separates them. The method behind the library was the immunoSEQ multiplex PCR assay. Sourced from immuneACCESS, this table was stored by TCRdb with only in-frame sequences that have V and J called. A share of the clones is absent; for the studies checked, an unresolved V gene accounts for under half, and the remainder has no known explanation. The sample yields around 110,000 clones; 80% to 90% were counted once. The top ten clonotypes cover 1.1% of the sample.

The receptor was isolated from a woman aged 45-59 years with colorectal cancer. Sequenced: PBMCs. The V and J genes are TRBV2 and TRBJ1-5; TRBD1 could be the D gene, as 5 bases match. The CDR3: CASSEGDSNQPQHF. The DNA sequence is as follows: TGTGCCAGCAGTGAGGGGGACAGCAATCAGCCCCAGCATTTT.